This T cell receptor beta chain was profiled in a study of blood T cell repertoires in COVID-19. Across the study: Specimens from acute and convalescent COVID-19 originated in the United States, Italy and Spain. In each case, the material was cDNA or gDNA derived from T cells, B-cell-depleted T cells, or PBMCs.

In the original processing: Reference gene primer amplification gave estimated nucleated cell counts. Profiling relied on immunoSEQ multiplex PCR, and the TCRdb table lists in-frame clones only, not all of them. V, J and clone size are taken as reported in that table, and D and trimming were inferred from the DNA itself. The sample has about 300,000 clones, approximately 90% seen once. The sequenced material came from peripheral blood. This receptor was taken from a man in his forties with acute or convalescent COVID-19.

The CDR3 protein is CASSIRALNTEAFF. The CDR3 nucleotides read TGTGCCAGCAGTATCAGGGCTCTGAACACTGAAGCTTTCTTT. V gene TRBV28 combines with J gene TRBJ1-1; a weak D match, TRBD1 (5 bases). The CDR3 has 14 amino acids. V was pared by 5 bases and J by 0 bases, with 10 bases between. Per germline, CDR1 MDHEN and CDR2 SYDVKM.